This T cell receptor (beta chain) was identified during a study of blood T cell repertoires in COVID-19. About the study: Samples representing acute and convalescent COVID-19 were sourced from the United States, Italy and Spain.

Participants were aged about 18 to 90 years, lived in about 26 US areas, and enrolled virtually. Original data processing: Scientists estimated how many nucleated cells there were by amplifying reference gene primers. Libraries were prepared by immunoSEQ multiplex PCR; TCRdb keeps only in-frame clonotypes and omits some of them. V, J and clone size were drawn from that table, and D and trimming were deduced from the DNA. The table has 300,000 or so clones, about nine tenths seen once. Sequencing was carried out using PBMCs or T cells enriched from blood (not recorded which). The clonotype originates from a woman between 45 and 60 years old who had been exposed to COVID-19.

CDR3 nucleotide sequence: TGTGCCAGCAGCGTCGGGAGACTCTATGGCTACACCTTC. Protein: CASSVGRLYGYTF. This chain joins TRBV6-5 and TRBJ1-2, with D uncertain. V lost 6 bases, J lost 4 bases, and 12 bases lay in between. The CDR3 consists of 13 residues. The germline V gene has CDR1 MNHEY and CDR2 SVGAGI.